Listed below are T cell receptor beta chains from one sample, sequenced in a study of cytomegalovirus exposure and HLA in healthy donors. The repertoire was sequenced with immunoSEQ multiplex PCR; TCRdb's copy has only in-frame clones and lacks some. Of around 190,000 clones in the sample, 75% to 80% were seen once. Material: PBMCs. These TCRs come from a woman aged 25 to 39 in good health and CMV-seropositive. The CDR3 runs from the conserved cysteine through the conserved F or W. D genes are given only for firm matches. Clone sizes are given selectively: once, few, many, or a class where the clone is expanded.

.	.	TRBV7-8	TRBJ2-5	CASSLGQGQETQYF	TGTGCCAGCAGCTTAGGCCAGGGCCAAGAGACCCAGTACTTC
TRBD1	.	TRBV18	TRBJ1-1	CASSLWTGAMNTEAFF	TGTGCCAGCTCACTCTGGACAGGGGCAATGAACACTGAAGCTTTCTTT
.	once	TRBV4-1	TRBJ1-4	CASSPGTGRREEKLFF	TGCGCCAGCAGCCCCGGGACTGGCCGCAGGGAGGAAAAACTGTTTTTT
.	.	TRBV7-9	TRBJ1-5	CASSLASGEGSNQPQHF	TGTGCCAGCAGCTTAGCATCAGGGGAAGGGAGCAATCAGCCCCAGCATTTT
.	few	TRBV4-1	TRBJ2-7	CASSQDSSSTYEQYF	TGCGCCAGCAGCCAAGACAGTTCCTCAACCTACGAGCAGTACTTC
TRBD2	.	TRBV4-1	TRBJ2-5	CASIPRLAGQETQYF	TGCGCCAGCATCCCCCGGCTAGCGGGGCAGGAGACCCAGTACTTC
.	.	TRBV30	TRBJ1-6	CAWSAGGPLNSPLHF	TGTGCCTGGAGTGCCGGGGGACCGTTAAATTCACCCCTCCACTTT
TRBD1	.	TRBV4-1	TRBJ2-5	CASSQLKTGGVETQYF	TGCGCCAGCAGCCAACTGAAGACAGGGGGTGTAGAGACCCAGTACTTC
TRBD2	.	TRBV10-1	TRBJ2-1	CASSVSGGIEQFF	TGCGCCAGCAGTGTTAGCGGGGGGATTGAGCAGTTCTTC
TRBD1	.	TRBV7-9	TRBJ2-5	CASSLGQGMETQYF	TGTGCCAGCAGCTTGGGACAGGGAATGGAGACCCAGTACTTC
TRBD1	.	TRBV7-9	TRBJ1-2	CASSGDREDYTF	TGTGCCAGCAGCGGAGACAGGGAGGACTACACCTTC
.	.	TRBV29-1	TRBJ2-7	CSARQVYEQYF	TGCAGCGCCCGACAGGTATACGAGCAGTACTTC
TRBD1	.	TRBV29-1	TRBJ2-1	CSVPTGENEQFF	TGCAGCGTTCCAACAGGGGAAAATGAGCAGTTCTTC
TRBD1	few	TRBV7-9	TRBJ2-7	CSSSLKGGQGAYEQYF	TGTTCCAGCAGCTTAAAGGGCGGACAGGGGGCCTACGAGCAGTACTTC
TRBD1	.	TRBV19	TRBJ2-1	CASRKTGAEGNEQFF	TGTGCCAGTAGAAAGACAGGGGCCGAGGGGAATGAGCAGTTCTTC
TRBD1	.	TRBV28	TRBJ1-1	CASSQPGQGTEAFF	TGTGCCAGCAGCCAACCGGGACAGGGTACTGAAGCTTTCTTT
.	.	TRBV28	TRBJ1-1	CASSLIRVNTEAFF	TGTGCCAGCAGTTTAATAAGAGTGAACACTGAAGCTTTCTTT
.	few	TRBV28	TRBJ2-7	CASSLQLTGYSSYEQYF	TGTGCCAGCAGTCTCCAATTAACAGGGTATAGCTCCTACGAGCAGTACTTC
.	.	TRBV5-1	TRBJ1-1	CASSFRGTALEAFF	TGCGCCAGCAGTTTTAGGGGCACCGCCTTAGAAGCTTTCTTT
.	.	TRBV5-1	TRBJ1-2	CASSLALDSYYGYTF	TGCGCCAGCAGCTTGGCCTTGGACAGTTACTATGGCTACACCTTC
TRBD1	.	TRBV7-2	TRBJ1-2	CASSLAPGQGANYGYTF	TGTGCCAGCAGCTTAGCTCCAGGACAGGGGGCAAACTATGGCTACACCTTC
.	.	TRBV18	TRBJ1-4	CASSSGGEKLFF	TGTGCCAGCTCATCCGGGGGGGAAAAACTGTTTTTT
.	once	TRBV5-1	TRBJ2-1	CASSLDASSYNEQFF	TGCGCCAGCAGCTTGGACGCGAGCTCCTACAATGAGCAGTTCTTC